The TCR beta chain described here comes from a study of CD4 T cells in relation to SARS-CoV-2 and coronaviruses. CD4+ T cells from unexposed donors were obtained before the COVID-19 pandemic (2011-2018). The cells were cultured for about ten days before CD4+ T cells were isolated. Trimming shortened V by 0 bases and J by 3 bases, and 3 bases separated the two germline ends. This CDR3 comprises 13 residues. The germline gives CDR1 GTSNPN, CDR2 SVGIG (reference sequence). TCRdb's table, derived via immunoSEQ multiplex PCR, lists solely in-frame clones and lacks some. This sample has 20,000 to 25,000 clones; 66% occur once, and the top ten carry 9.5% to 12%. Turning to this clone: Antigen: not known.

The receptor's source is a human donor in good health. The V call is TRBV30, the J call TRBJ2-6, with D uncertain. Sample: CD4+ T cells from PBMCs, cultured in vitro. The CDR3 DNA sequence: TGTGCCTGGAGTGTACGTGGGGCCAACGTCCTGACTTTC. This codes for CAWSVRGANVLTF.